This T cell receptor (beta chain) was sequenced for a study of cytomegalovirus exposure and HLA in healthy donors. Study results and caveats: HLA alleles showed associations with some 17,000 TCR beta sequences in a later analysis, at a 0.05 false discovery rate.

In regard to this clone: The antigen is undetermined.

V was clipped by 2 bases and J by 5 bases; unmatched bases: 7. Germline CDR1 reads SGDLS; CDR2 reads YYNGEE. The CDR3 spans 15 residues. It was with 60 Vbeta and 13 Jbeta primers that the PCR ran. Sequencing used immunoSEQ multiplex PCR; TCRdb keeps in-frame clones, though not all of them. The repertoire includes roughly 160,000 clones, approximately 80% of them detected once, and 1.3% sits in the top ten. V and J are TRBV9 and TRBJ2-3, with 8 bases that match TRBD2. What was sequenced was PBMCs. This TCR derives from a woman in her forties or fifties in good health and CMV-seronegative. The CDR3 DNA follows: TGTGCCAGCAGCGTCACCGGGACTAGTATAGATACGCAGTATTTT. It specifies CASSVTGTSIDTQYF.